The entry below describes one T cell receptor beta chain. Its antigen remains undetermined. No much larger clone exists at a distance of one base, and base qualities are not known. What this sample's time point label stands for: baseline before first vaccination. Samples from vaccinated people were obtained from the UK trials COV001 and COV002, which included a single-blind randomized controlled phase 2/3 trial of AZD1222 (ChAdOx1 nCoV-19) in healthy adults. For TCRbeta chain sequencing, PBMC samples from trial participants were taken at day 0 and at day 28 after the second dose. The CDR3 regions of human TCRbeta chains were subjected to immunosequencing. Per the authors' processing: Repertoire TCRs were matched against a reference library of SARS-CoV-2-specific TCRs generated with the MIRA antigen-specificity platform. Breadth meant the fraction of unique TCRs that were SARS-CoV-2-associated, whereas depth meant the fraction of total T cells that were SARS-CoV-2-associated. Using the MIRA data, each spike-specific TCR was assigned both to the spike region to which the TCR was reactive and to a CD4 or CD8 class. Log10-transformed breadth and depth values were compared by one-way ANOVA with Sidak's multiple comparisons tests. Held by TCRdb, this immuneACCESS table contains in-frame sequences only and omits some clones. Under half of the omission traces to an unresolved V gene where checked; the cause of the rest is unknown. Clonal size and the V and J genes are those of that table, whereas D and trimming came from the DNA. The table for this sample lists over 90,000 clones; approximately 81% of them were counted only once. The ten biggest clones cover approximately 17% of the sample.

The sample comes from a study of T cell responses to AZD1222 COVID-19 vaccine (dated by TCRdb to the early 2020s). The study in broad terms: AZD1222 recipients given second doses at about 4 weeks or at about 12 weeks were pooled, since spike-specific TCR depth and breadth were not found to differ between the two schedules. Trial participants were enrolled by age into 18-55, 56-69 and 70-plus year subgroups, with around 150, 28 and 57 TCR-sequenced participants respectively. A total of about 230 trial participants underwent TCR sequencing, of whom some 210 received two doses of AZD1222 and about 26 received two doses of the MenACWY control vaccine.

Summary of the overall study and its limitations: Reportedly, close to half of the unique spike-specific TCRs recognized epitopes lying outside the regions that are mutated in the B.1.351 and B.1.1.7 variants. Vaccine-associated CD4 TCRs spanned the whole spike protein, with dominant responses in regions 160-218 and 743-854. Participants were mostly white British and included more females than males, and it was suggested by the authors that clonal diversity may have been underestimated. After two AZD1222 doses, both the breadth and the depth of spike-specific TCRs were significantly higher than at day 0 and than in MenACWY recipients. Conclusions about previously exposed vaccinees are limited because only a handful of AZD1222 recipients were SARS-CoV-2 seropositive at baseline. Because no day 14 peak-response samples were available, the repertoires could be characterized only after the peak T cell response. The 56-69-year group was small, and its depth increase did not reach significance, likely because of low power.

The source material was peripheral blood, sampled on day 0 of AZD1222 vaccination. This TCR was sampled from an adult in good health.

The CDR3 protein is CASSEGRRSYEQYF. At the DNA level, the sequence is TGTGCCAGCAGTGAAGGTCGGAGGAGCTACGAGCAGTACTTC. The chain links TRBV2 with TRBJ2-7, and perhaps TRBD2 as D gene, on 5 matching bases. The germline V gene supplies CDR1 SNHLY and CDR2 FYNNEI. The CDR3 runs 14 residues from the cysteine to the phenylalanine. The kept DNA is CDR3 alone, 42 bases in frame from the first base. V and J lose 1 base and 3 bases, and a span of 10 bases separates them.